The next 18 T cell receptor beta chains were all read from a single sample in a study of blood T cell repertoires in COVID-19. The table came from immunoSEQ multiplex PCR; TCRdb's copy has only in-frame clones and leaves some out. The table shows 120,000 or so clones, with just over 85% occurring only once. Sequenced material: peripheral blood. All receptors derive from a woman in her forties or fifties with active or convalescent COVID-19.

The chain is built from TRBV7-2 and TRBJ2-7, with D possibly TRBD1 on 5 matching bases. The CDR3 length is 15 residues. The V gene lost 2 bases and the J gene lost 2 bases, with 13 bases spanning the gap. Germline V gene lookup returns CDR1 SGHTA and CDR2 FQGNSA. This CDR3 is CASSLIGQGTYEQYF. The CDR3 DNA reads TGTGCCAGCAGCTTAATCGGGCAGGGTACCTACGAGCAGTACTTC.

The chain is built from TRBV27 and TRBJ2-1, with 8 nucleotides matching TRBD1. The germline CDR1 and CDR2 sequences are MNHEY and SMNVEV (reference sequence). This CDR3 comprises 13 residues. The J segment lost 8 bases and the V segment lost 6 bases, leaving 6 bases of the junction unmatched. CDR3 residues: CASSRTGRDEQFF. CDR3 coding DNA: TGTGCCAGCAGCCGGACAGGGCGGGATGAGCAGTTCTTC.

V and J are TRBV9 and TRBJ2-3; the match to TRBD2 covers 12 bases. V was clipped by 4 bases and J by 1 base; unmatched bases: 4. The CDR3 contains 16 residues. Germline V gene data show CDR1 as SGDLS and CDR2 as YYNGEE. Here the CDR3 DNA reads TGTGCCAGCAGCTTCAGACTAGCGGGAGGCACAGATACGCAGTATTTT. Protein product: CASSFRLAGGTDTQYF.

V is TRBV6-5 and J is TRBJ2-7; D is ambiguous. This CDR3 has 13 residues. Germline CDR1 reads MNHEY; CDR2 reads SVGAGI. V lost 6 bases and J lost 6, with 15 bases in between. The CDR3 loop is CASSPGSSREQYF. In nucleotides, the CDR3 is TGTGCCAGCAGCCCCGGGTCCTCGCGCGAGCAGTACTTC.

This chain links TRBV6-5 with TRBJ2-3; 8 bases are shared with TRBD2. The CDR3 totals 14 residues. Trimming took 4 bases from V and 4 from J; bases not matched to a gene: 4. CDR1 is MNHEY and CDR2 is SVGAGI in the germline V gene. CDR3 nucleotides: TGTGCCAGCAGTTCCGGACTAGCCCCAGATACGCAGTATTTT. This sequence encodes CASSSGLAPDTQYF.

The rearrangement links TRBV14 to TRBJ2-5; perhaps TRBD2 as D (6 bases). Trimming took 4 bases from V and 5 from J, leaving 14 bases between them. There are 14 residues in the CDR3. CDR1 SGHDN and CDR2 FVKESK come from the germline V gene. The CDR3 region has the DNA TGTGCCAGCAGCCCCGGGAGAACACTGGAGACCCAGTACTTC. It translates to CASSPGRTLETQYF.

V usage is TRBV7-6 and J usage is TRBJ2-7; 7 nucleotides line up with TRBD1. Germline loops: CDR1 SGHVS, CDR2 FNYEAQ. The CDR3 totals 18 residues. V was clipped by 0 bases and J by 4 bases; unmatched bases: 15. The CDR3 DNA sequence: TGTGCCAGCAGCTTAGCGCCTTTTGGGGGACAGAGGGGTTACGAGCAGTACTTC. It translates to CASSLAPFGGQRGYEQYF.

The rearrangement uses TRBV3-1 (or the pseudogene TRBV3-2) and TRBJ2-1; D is ambiguous. Germline CDR1 reads LGHDT; CDR2 reads YNNKEL (reference sequence). The CDR3 length is 12 residues. V was cut by 1 base and J by 7 bases, with 5 bases left in between. The CDR3 sequence: CASSQVRNEQFF. CDR3 nucleotide sequence: TGTGCCAGCAGCCAAGTTCGGAATGAGCAGTTCTTC.

The chain joins TRBV12-3 or TRBV12-4 to TRBJ2-3; possibly TRBD1 for D (5 bases). This CDR3 has 12 amino acids. Trimming took 6 bases from V and 9 from J, leaving 13 bases between them. The CDR3 nucleotides are TGTGCCAGCAGCGCAAGTAGGGGCACGCAGTATTTT. It is translated as CASSASRGTQYF.

The chain employs TRBV6-5 and TRBJ2-1; D is uncertain. The CDR3 spans 12 residues. The germline CDR1 and CDR2 sequences are MNHEY and SVGAGI. Trimming removed 0 bases at V and 7 bases at J, with 4 bases between. The CDR3 DNA sequence: TGTGCCAGCAGTTACTCGTCGAATGAGCAGTTCTTC. It codes for CASSYSSNEQFF.

This clone came up a few times. The genes are TRBV30 and TRBJ1-2; D remains ambiguous. The V gene lost 0 bases and the J gene lost 4 bases, with 9 bases spanning the gap. Germline V gene lookup returns CDR1 GTSNPN and CDR2 SVGIG (reference sequence). The CDR3 has 13 amino acids. The CDR3 DNA is TGTGCCTGGAGTGTTCGGACTTCCTATGGCTACACCTTC. Translated: CAWSVRTSYGYTF. Combining the CDR3 with reference TRBV30 and TRBJ1-2 gives the whole variable domain SQTIHQWPATLVQPVGSPLSLECTVEGTSNPNLYWYRQAAGRGLQLLFYSVGIGQISSEVPQNLSASRPQDRQFILSSKKLLLSDSGFYLCAWSVRTSYGYTFGSGTRLTVV.

V is TRBV27 and J is TRBJ2-1, with 13 bases matching TRBD2. J was trimmed by 10 bases and V by 6 bases; bases with no gene match: 9. Germline CDR1 reads MNHEY; CDR2 reads SMNVEV (reference sequence). CDR3 length equals 15 residues. The CDR3, as DNA: TGTGCCAGCAGCCAGACTAGCGGGAGGCTTATCGAGCAGTTCTTC. Its protein is CASSQTSGRLIEQFF.

The J gene is TRBJ1-2, the V gene TRBV18; possibly TRBD1 for D (5 bases). With 6 bases removed from V and 6 bases from J, the gap between germline ends came to 17 bases. Germline V gene sequence: CDR1 KGHSH, CDR2 LQKENI. The CDR3 consists of 14 residues. The CDR3 sequence: CASSQVGDSDGYTF. The CDR3 DNA reads TGTGCCAGCTCCCAGGTGGGGGACTCGGATGGCTACACCTTC. Looking up the rest from reference TRBV18 and TRBJ1-2 gives the full variable domain: NAGVMQNPRHLVRRRGQEARLRCSPMKGHSHVYWYRQLPEEGLKFMVYLQKENIIDESGMPKERFSAEFPKEGPSILRIQQVVRGDSAAYFCASSQVGDSDGYTFGSGTRLTVV.

The chain couples TRBV21-1 to TRBJ2-4; no check of the table's D call, TRBD2, against the DNA was made. TRBV21-1 is a known pseudogene. The CDR3 extends over 19 amino acids. CDR3 in amino acids: CASSKEWPGFTLAKNIQYF. The CDR3, as DNA: TGTGCCAGCAGCAAAGAGTGGCCGGGTTTCACCTTAGCCAAAAACATTCAGTACTTC.

J is TRBJ1-2 and V is TRBV9; D call uncertain. Trimming removed 0 bases at V and 4 bases at J, with 10 bases between. CDR3 length: 14 residues. The germline V gene encodes CDR1 SGDLS and CDR2 YYNGEE. CDR3 residues: CASSVGPGSYGYTF. Here the CDR3 DNA reads TGTGCCAGCAGCGTAGGTCCAGGTAGCTATGGCTACACCTTC.

The chain carries TRBV7-2 and TRBJ1-2; no clear D. Looked up from germline, CDR1 is SGHTA and CDR2 is FQGNSA. The CDR3 consists of 15 residues. Trimming shortened V by 6 bases and J by 0 bases, and 14 bases separated the two germline ends. This chain's CDR3 is CASSTSRISNYGYTF. In DNA form, the CDR3 reads TGTGCCAGCAGTACATCCCGAATCTCTAACTATGGCTACACCTTC.

The rearrangement links TRBV27 to TRBJ1-2; D is perhaps TRBD1 (5 bases). CDR1 is MNHEY, CDR2 SMNVEV, per germline (reference sequence). V lost 6 bases and J 3 bases, leaving 14 bases between the germline ends. The CDR3 consists of 14 residues. The CDR3 spells CASRPGRGDYGYTF. The CDR3 DNA follows: TGTGCCAGCAGGCCCGGACGGGGGGACTATGGCTACACCTTC.

The V gene is TRBV27, the J gene TRBJ1-2; 7 bases align to TRBD1. The CDR3 totals 12 residues. V lost 7 bases, J lost 7 bases, and 6 bases stayed unmatched. Germline assignment: CDR1 MNHEY and CDR2 SMNVEV (reference sequence). The CDR3 here is CASTDYRGGYTF. In DNA, the CDR3 is TGTGCCAGCACCGACTACAGGGGTGGCTACACCTTC.